This TCR beta chain originates from a study of cytomegalovirus exposure and HLA in healthy donors (dated by TCRdb to between 2016 and 2019). Regarding the complete study: A later analysis indicated that the 120 or so validation repertoires were generated on the platform also employed for the approximately 700 repertoires of the first cohort. The study was designed to test whether signatures of past pathogen exposure could be identified by cataloging public T cell receptors. A separate validation cohort of roughly 110 different subjects was used in addition to the roughly 670-subject first cohort. High-throughput TCR immunosequencing, statistical association of individual TCRs with disease status, and machine learning were combined to predict cytomegalovirus infection status. Summary of the overall study and its limitations: In vitro tests confirmed that three of the cytomegalovirus-associated TCR beta chains recognize cytomegalovirus antigens. According to the authors, the approach could potentially be generalized to other disease states and immunological phenotypes. Across donors, most TCR sequences were observed very rarely, whereas some public TCRs were present in many individuals. Subsequent analysis determined that TCRs grouped into clusters in the first cohort also showed a tendency toward co-occurrence across the roughly 120 validation repertoires, and 85% to 95% of cluster scores exceeded 0. The study listed 164 TCR beta chains as associated with cytomegalovirus. The classifier was reported to diagnose cytomegalovirus status with high specificity and sensitivity in both the original and validation cohorts. A later analysis had no HLA typing for the validation cohort, so co-occurrence there was scored across all 120 repertoires.

About this clone itself: Its antigen specificity is not known. Per-base qualities were not stored, and no clone one base away is much larger.

The donors were included in the validation cohort of roughly 120 subjects, a group kept apart from the approximately 700-subject first cohort. The method was the immunoSEQ multiplex PCR assay. On the study's bioinformatics: A statistical classification framework was built for diagnosing cytomegalovirus status from the catalog of TCR beta chain sequences. Drawn from immuneACCESS, this table holds only the in-frame rearrangements with V and J called that TCRdb kept. Clones are partly lost; checked studies trace under half to an unresolved V gene and leave the rest unexplained. The DNA was the basis for D and trimming; V, J and clone size are from that table. This sample gives some 350,000 clones in total; about nine tenths of them show up just once. Together, the top ten hold over 1% of the sample. As encoded in the germline V gene, CDR1 is LGHNA while CDR2 is YNFKEQ. Compared with germline, V lacks 0 bases and J lacks 2 bases; bases without a gene match: 6. The CDR3 sequence holds 16 residues, the cysteine and phenylalanine included. The DNA shown is the 48-base CDR3, in frame from base 1.

This receptor was obtained from a woman aged 30 to 39 in good health and CMV-seropositive. The sequenced material came from PBMCs. The chain is assembled from TRBV4-2 and TRBJ2-5; TRBD2 fits 7 bases in the junction. The DNA reads TGTGCCAGCAGCCAAGATGGGTGGGGGGGGCAAGAGACCCAGTACTTC. Translated, this is CASSQDGWGGQETQYF.